The T cell receptor beta chain under discussion was sequenced for a study of T cells in tuberculosis. Study-level background: Within 7 days of starting treatment, or before, PBMC were stored.

Time point reported: new active TB diagnosis, blood taken before or within 7 days of starting treatment. Trimming cost V 7 bases and J 5 bases, with 13 bases left between them. The V gene's germline CDR1 is ENHRY and CDR2 SYGVKD. The CDR3 covers 13 residues. TCRdb's table, derived via immunoSEQ multiplex PCR, lists solely in-frame clones and lacks some. This table holds about 40,000 clones, roughly 95% found once. Here the sequenced sample was PBMCs, taken at tuberculosis diagnosis. The sequence came from an adult with tuberculosis. V and J are TRBV10-3 and TRBJ2-3; maybe TRBD1 (6 bases). CDR3 sequence (DNA): TGTGCCATCACCAGGGGCCAGGGAGATACGCAGTATTTT. It translates to CAITRGQGDTQYF.